A selection of T cell receptor beta chains follows, all from one sample in a study of patients and donors after allogeneic stem cell transplantation. TCRdb re-analysed the RT-PCR reads in MiXCR, keeping a single row per CDR3 protein. Of 900,000 to 1,000,000 distinct CDR3 sequences listed, under 20% are singletons. Material for sequencing was blood, either unsorted or a sorted T cell fraction (not recorded which). The receptors come from a human donor who was either an allogeneic HSCT recipient or a stem cell or donor lymphocyte infusion donor (not recorded which). It is not recorded whose cells these are; they may come from a transplant donor. CDR3s include the opening cysteine and the closing phenylalanine or tryptophan. A D gene is named only where the DNA matches it firmly. Some rows have no size entry. The others give once, few or many, or a class for an expanded clone.

abundance: few
len: 16
j_gene: TRBJ2-7
v_gene: TRBV24-1
d_gene: TRBD2
CDR3nt: TGTGCCACCAGTGATTTGCTGCCTAGCGGACTTTACGAGCAGTACTTC
CDR3aa: CATSDLLPSGLYEQYF

abundance: few
len: 13
j_gene: TRBJ2-1
v_gene: TRBV11-2
d_gene: -
CDR3nt: TGTGCCAGCAGCCCTATACGAGACAATGAGCAGTTCTTC
CDR3aa: CASSPIRDNEQFF

abundance: few
len: 15
j_gene: TRBJ2-7
v_gene: TRBV27
d_gene: -
CDR3nt: TGTGCCAGCAGTCCATCCGGGACACACGCCTACGAGCAGTACTTC
CDR3aa: CASSPSGTHAYEQYF

abundance: -
len: 13
j_gene: TRBJ1-4
v_gene: TRBV29-1
d_gene: -
CDR3nt: TGCAGCGTGCTCAGGGACGGGGATGAAAAACTGTTTTTT
CDR3aa: CSVLRDGDEKLFF

abundance: many
len: 14
j_gene: TRBJ2-2
v_gene: TRBV12-3/TRBV12-4
d_gene: -
CDR3nt: TGTGCCAGCCTCGATTGGGGGGACCCCGGGGAGCTGTTTTTT
CDR3aa: CASLDWGDPGELFF

abundance: few
len: 16
j_gene: TRBJ2-2
v_gene: TRBV9
d_gene: TRBD2
CDR3nt: TGTGCCAGCAGCGCCACAGCGGGAGGCTTCACCGGGGAGCTGTTTTTT
CDR3aa: CASSATAGGFTGELFF

abundance: few
len: 16
j_gene: TRBJ2-1
v_gene: TRBV11-1
d_gene: TRBD2
CDR3nt: TGTGCCAGCAGCGATAGGGCGGGAGGGCCAAGGAATGAGCAGTTCTTC
CDR3aa: CASSDRAGGPRNEQFF

abundance: -
len: 15
j_gene: TRBJ2-1
v_gene: TRBV9
d_gene: TRBD2
CDR3nt: TGTGCCAGCAGCCCGGGGGTTAGCGGGGGAAGTGAGCAGTTCTTC
CDR3aa: CASSPGVSGGSEQFF

abundance: many
len: 14
j_gene: TRBJ2-3
v_gene: TRBV12-3/TRBV12-4
d_gene: -
CDR3nt: TGTGCCAGCAGGGGTGGCAGGTTCACAGATACGCAGTATTTT
CDR3aa: CASRGGRFTDTQYF

abundance: few
len: 13
j_gene: TRBJ2-7
v_gene: TRBV12-3/TRBV12-4
d_gene: -
CDR3nt: TGTGCCAGCACCTGGACGCTTACCTACGAGCAGTACTTC
CDR3aa: CASTWTLTYEQYF

abundance: few
len: 15
j_gene: TRBJ1-2
v_gene: TRBV12-3/TRBV12-4
d_gene: TRBD1
CDR3nt: TGTGCCAGCAGCCGCGGACAGGCGGGAGGGTCTAGCTACACCTTC
CDR3aa: CASSRGQAGGSSYTF

abundance: -
len: 16
j_gene: TRBJ2-1
v_gene: TRBV6-5
d_gene: -
CDR3nt: TGTGCCAGCAGTTACATGGCCCAAAAGGGGCACAATGAGCAGTTCTTC
CDR3aa: CASSYMAQKGHNEQFF

abundance: -
len: 18
j_gene: TRBJ2-1
v_gene: TRBV6-5
d_gene: TRBD2
CDR3nt: TGTGCCAGCAGTTACTCACAGCCCCGCGGGAGGGCCGTCAATGAGCAGTTCTTC
CDR3aa: CASSYSQPRGRAVNEQFF

abundance: few
len: 13
j_gene: TRBJ1-5
v_gene: TRBV12-3/TRBV12-4
d_gene: -
CDR3nt: TGTGCCAGCAGTTTTGTGGTCAATCAGCCCCAGCATTTT
CDR3aa: CASSFVVNQPQHF

abundance: few
len: 15
j_gene: TRBJ2-3
v_gene: TRBV7-9
d_gene: -
CDR3nt: TGTGCCAGCAGCCCCATCGGGTTATCCACCGATACGCAGTATTTT
CDR3aa: CASSPIGLSTDTQYF

abundance: few
len: 15
j_gene: TRBJ2-2
v_gene: TRBV11-2
d_gene: -
CDR3nt: TGTGCCAGCACCCTAGGGGGGGCGAACACCGGGGAGCTGTTTTTT
CDR3aa: CASTLGGANTGELFF

abundance: few
len: 18
j_gene: TRBJ1-1
v_gene: TRBV5-1
d_gene: -
CDR3nt: TGCGCCAGCAGCCCCATCGGGGGGGGACAACTGGTCGTCACTGAAGCTTTCTTT
CDR3aa: CASSPIGGGQLVVTEAFF

abundance: -
len: 11
j_gene: TRBJ2-4
v_gene: TRBV30
d_gene: -
CDR3nt: TGTGCCTGGAGTGGGAAAAACATTCAGTACTTC
CDR3aa: CAWSGKNIQYF

abundance: -
len: 13
j_gene: TRBJ1-6
v_gene: TRBV20-1
d_gene: -
CDR3nt: TGCAGTGCTAGACTACGAGACAATTCACCCCTCCACTTT
CDR3aa: CSARLRDNSPLHF

abundance: -
len: 15
j_gene: TRBJ2-7
v_gene: TRBV29-1
d_gene: TRBD2
CDR3nt: TGCAGCGTTGAAGCCCCGGGGGGGGGTTCCTACGAGCAGTACTTC
CDR3aa: CSVEAPGGGSYEQYF

abundance: few
len: 13
j_gene: TRBJ1-5
v_gene: TRBV6-1
d_gene: -
CDR3nt: TGTGCCAGCAGTGTAGGGCTGGGGCAGCCCCAGCATTTT
CDR3aa: CASSVGLGQPQHF

abundance: many
len: 9
j_gene: TRBJ1-2
v_gene: TRBV12-3/TRBV12-4
d_gene: -
CDR3nt: TGTGCCAGCAGTTCTCCCCACACCTTC
CDR3aa: CASSSPHTF

abundance: -
len: 14
j_gene: TRBJ1-3
v_gene: TRBV29-1
d_gene: -
CDR3nt: TGCAGCGTTGGGGCAGCGTTCTCTGGAAACACCATATATTTT
CDR3aa: CSVGAAFSGNTIYF

abundance: few
len: 15
j_gene: TRBJ1-2
v_gene: TRBV24-1
d_gene: -
CDR3nt: TGTGCCACCAGTGATGGAACGACAGATAACTATGGCTACACCTTC
CDR3aa: CATSDGTTDNYGYTF

abundance: -
len: 15
j_gene: TRBJ2-2
v_gene: TRBV12-3/TRBV12-4
d_gene: TRBD1
CDR3nt: TGTGCCAGCAGCTTTGGTCGGGACAGGGTCCGGGAGCTGTTTTTT
CDR3aa: CASSFGRDRVRELFF

abundance: many
len: 14
j_gene: TRBJ2-3
v_gene: TRBV5-1
d_gene: -
CDR3nt: TGTGCCAGCAGCTTAGTTGCGGGGACAGATACGCAGTATTTT
CDR3aa: CASSLVAGTDTQYF

abundance: -
len: 13
j_gene: TRBJ2-7
v_gene: TRBV20-1
d_gene: -
CDR3nt: TGCAGTGCCCCCCGGGACTTGTCCTACGAGCAGTACTTC
CDR3aa: CSAPRDLSYEQYF

abundance: -
len: 16
j_gene: TRBJ1-6
v_gene: TRBV6-5
d_gene: -
CDR3nt: TGTGCCAGCAGTTCCCCGGCCAGGCCCGATAATTCACCCCTCCACTTT
CDR3aa: CASSSPARPDNSPLHF

abundance: few
len: 15
j_gene: TRBJ1-4
v_gene: TRBV4-1
d_gene: -
CDR3nt: TGCGCCAGCAGCCAAGATGAGGGGCGAGGCGAAAAACTGTTTTTT
CDR3aa: CASSQDEGRGEKLFF

abundance: -
len: 16
j_gene: TRBJ2-3
v_gene: TRBV7-9
d_gene: -
CDR3nt: TGTGCCAGCAGCTTACTCAGGACAGCCCTCACAGATACGCAGTATTTT
CDR3aa: CASSLLRTALTDTQYF

abundance: -
len: 16
j_gene: TRBJ2-1
v_gene: TRBV6-1
d_gene: TRBD2
CDR3nt: TGTGCCAGCAGGCGCCCCGGGACTAGCGGGAGAATTGAGCAGTTCTTC
CDR3aa: CASRRPGTSGRIEQFF

abundance: many
len: 12
j_gene: TRBJ1-3
v_gene: TRBV12-3/TRBV12-4
d_gene: -
CDR3nt: TGTGCCAGCAGTTTGAATGGAAACACCATATATTTT
CDR3aa: CASSLNGNTIYF

abundance: -
len: 12
j_gene: TRBJ1-1
v_gene: TRBV6-6
d_gene: TRBD1
CDR3nt: TGTGCCAGCAATCCGACAGGGGGGAAAGCTTTCTTT
CDR3aa: CASNPTGGKAFF

abundance: -
len: 21
j_gene: TRBJ2-1
v_gene: TRBV14
d_gene: TRBD2
CDR3nt: TGTGCCAGCAGCCAAGACTGGGGCAGGGGAGGGACTAGCGGAGATTACAATGAGCAGTTCTTC
CDR3aa: CASSQDWGRGGTSGDYNEQFF

abundance: -
len: 13
j_gene: TRBJ2-1
v_gene: TRBV20-1
d_gene: TRBD2
CDR3nt: TGCAGACCCAGCGGGGGGGAGTACAATGAGCAGTTCTTC
CDR3aa: CRPSGGEYNEQFF

abundance: few
len: 16
j_gene: TRBJ2-3
v_gene: TRBV5-1
d_gene: TRBD2
CDR3nt: TGCGCCAGCAGCTCTAAAGGGACTAGCGGGACAGATACGCAGTATTTT
CDR3aa: CASSSKGTSGTDTQYF

abundance: -
len: 16
j_gene: TRBJ2-7
v_gene: TRBV28
d_gene: -
CDR3nt: TGTGCCAGCAGTTTATGGGCCGCTACCCTCTCCTACGAGCAGTACTTC
CDR3aa: CASSLWAATLSYEQYF

abundance: few
len: 13
j_gene: TRBJ2-1
v_gene: TRBV7-9
d_gene: TRBD2
CDR3nt: TGTGCCAGCAGCTTAGGAGGGAGCGGGATGGGAGTCTTC
CDR3aa: CASSLGGSGMGVF

abundance: -
len: 15
j_gene: TRBJ1-4
v_gene: TRBV9
d_gene: -
CDR3nt: TGTGCCAGCAGCGTAGACGGCGGAAGAAATGAAAAACTGTTTTTT
CDR3aa: CASSVDGGRNEKLFF

abundance: few
len: 14
j_gene: TRBJ1-1
v_gene: TRBV12-3/TRBV12-4
d_gene: -
CDR3nt: TGTGCCAGCTTTAGGGCGAGGGGGAGTACTGAAGCTTTCTTT
CDR3aa: CASFRARGSTEAFF

abundance: few
len: 14
j_gene: TRBJ1-5
v_gene: TRBV3-1
d_gene: -
CDR3nt: TGTGCCAGCAGCCAAAGTAAGGGTAATCAGCCCCAGCATTTT
CDR3aa: CASSQSKGNQPQHF

abundance: -
len: 19
j_gene: TRBJ2-7
v_gene: TRBV21-1
d_gene: -
CDR3nt: TGTGCCAGCAGCAAAGATGAAGGGATGGAGCGGGGGGAAACCTACGAGCAGTACTTC
CDR3aa: CASSKDEGMERGETYEQYF

abundance: -
len: 13
j_gene: TRBJ1-5
v_gene: TRBV30
d_gene: -
CDR3nt: TGTGCCTGGAGTGGCCGGGTCGATCAGCCCCAGCATTTT
CDR3aa: CAWSGRVDQPQHF

abundance: -
len: 14
j_gene: TRBJ1-1
v_gene: TRBV7-2
d_gene: TRBD1
CDR3nt: TGTGCCAGCAGCAGAACTGGACAGGGTGGTGAAGCTTTCTTT
CDR3aa: CASSRTGQGGEAFF

abundance: few
len: 12
j_gene: TRBJ2-4
v_gene: TRBV5-6
d_gene: -
CDR3nt: TGTGCCAGCAGCTTGGGGCGGTACATTCAGTACTTC
CDR3aa: CASSLGRYIQYF

abundance: -
len: 17
j_gene: TRBJ2-2
v_gene: TRBV4-1
d_gene: TRBD2
CDR3nt: TGCGCCAGCAGCCAAGTCGGGGGAGGGCCAGGTACCGGGGAGCTGTTTTTT
CDR3aa: CASSQVGGGPGTGELFF

abundance: -
len: 18
j_gene: TRBJ2-6
v_gene: TRBV24-1
d_gene: -
CDR3nt: TGTGCCACCAGTGTCGGCCGGAAAAAGAGCTCTGGGGCCAACGTCCTGACTTTC
CDR3aa: CATSVGRKKSSGANVLTF

abundance: -
len: 13
j_gene: TRBJ1-2
v_gene: TRBV6-5
d_gene: -
CDR3nt: TGTGCCAGCAGTTACCGTACGGATGGGGACTACACCTTC
CDR3aa: CASSYRTDGDYTF

abundance: few
len: 16
j_gene: TRBJ2-1
v_gene: TRBV7-2
d_gene: TRBD2
CDR3nt: TGTGCCAGCAGCTCCTTAGGGACTAGCGGGAGCCGAGAGCAGTTCTTC
CDR3aa: CASSSLGTSGSREQFF

abundance: few
len: 12
j_gene: TRBJ2-1
v_gene: TRBV12-3/TRBV12-4
d_gene: -
CDR3nt: TGTGCCAGCAGTTTATATTCCTATGAGCAGTTCTTC
CDR3aa: CASSLYSYEQFF

abundance: few
len: 15
j_gene: TRBJ2-3
v_gene: TRBV9
d_gene: -
CDR3nt: TGTGCCAGCAGCGTAGGCGACCTAAGCACAGATACGCAGTATTTT
CDR3aa: CASSVGDLSTDTQYF

abundance: few
len: 13
j_gene: TRBJ1-1
v_gene: TRBV5-1
d_gene: -
CDR3nt: TGCGCCAGCAGCCCGAACTTTAACACTGAAGCTTTCTTT
CDR3aa: CASSPNFNTEAFF

abundance: few
len: 13
j_gene: TRBJ2-7
v_gene: TRBV5-6
d_gene: -
CDR3nt: TGTGCCAGCAGCTTCTGGAAGTTGTACGAGCAGTACTTC
CDR3aa: CASSFWKLYEQYF

abundance: -
len: 15
j_gene: TRBJ2-1
v_gene: TRBV5-1
d_gene: TRBD2
CDR3nt: TGCGCCAGCTGTTCTCGGGACTACCTCGAGCATGAGCAGTTCTTC
CDR3aa: CASCSRDYLEHEQFF

abundance: -
len: 14
j_gene: TRBJ2-6
v_gene: TRBV12-3/TRBV12-4
d_gene: -
CDR3nt: TGTGCCAGCAACCCCGTCTCTGGGGCCAACGTCCTGACTTTC
CDR3aa: CASNPVSGANVLTF

abundance: many
len: 14
j_gene: TRBJ1-1
v_gene: TRBV12-3/TRBV12-4
d_gene: -
CDR3nt: TGTGCCAGCAGCTATTCGGGGTGGGAATCTGAAGCTTTCTTT
CDR3aa: CASSYSGWESEAFF

abundance: few
len: 13
j_gene: TRBJ2-1
v_gene: TRBV5-1
d_gene: -
CDR3nt: TGCGCCAGCAGCTTGAAGCTAGCCCATGAGCAGTTCTTC
CDR3aa: CASSLKLAHEQFF

abundance: -
len: 16
j_gene: TRBJ2-7
v_gene: TRBV7-2
d_gene: -
CDR3nt: TGTGCCAGCAGCTCACAGGGTTATAGTCCCCCCTACGAGCAGTACTTC
CDR3aa: CASSSQGYSPPYEQYF

abundance: -
len: 14
j_gene: TRBJ1-2
v_gene: TRBV6-1
d_gene: -
CDR3nt: TGTGCCAGCGGTCCACGACTGCTAAACTATGGCTACACCTTC
CDR3aa: CASGPRLLNYGYTF